The clone carrying this T cell receptor (beta chain) was seen many times. The antigen is undetermined. Sample time point: sample taken at primary tumor resection. In each case, whole RNA from tumor, nontumor lung or frozen PBMC was sequenced unsorted. Donors were under 90 untreated early-stage non-small cell lung cancer patients. Unique molecular identifiers tagged every individual TCR cDNA molecule. TCRdb re-derived calls from the 5' RACE reads in MiXCR, one entry per CDR3 protein. The table includes tens of thousands of distinct CDR3 sequences, under 7% detected once. These data are taken from a study of spatial heterogeneity in lung cancer. As for the study in general: Raw sequencing reads included, on average, more than eight appearances of each unique TCR and UMI combination. The study's findings and limits: Relative to follow-up, resection was when ubiquitous expanded tumor TCRs appeared more in blood.

The origin of this receptor is a male donor with early-stage non-small cell lung cancer. The specimen was PBMCs, collected at surgery.

CDR3 nucleotides: TGCAGTGCTAAAACACCATATGGCTACACCTTC. Protein: CSAKTPYGYTF. The V and J genes are TRBV20-1 and TRBJ1-2; D is unresolved. Germline V gives CDR1 DFQATT, CDR2 SNEGSKA (reference sequence). CDR3 length: 11 residues. V lost 4 bases and J lost 5, with 8 bases in between.